This T cell receptor (beta chain) was sequenced in a study of OX40 agonist ivuxolimab in advanced cancers. Across the whole study: Given to patients was ivuxolimab, an agonistic anti-OX40 (CD134) antibody. Dose-escalation patients' cancers were hepatocellular carcinoma, melanoma, renal cell or head and neck cancer. Findings and limits, study-wide: In the expanded peripheral T cells, antigen specificity was never determined. Mean expanded clone counts were higher in CD8+ than CD4+ T cells.

The V and J ends lost 7 bases and 1 base respectively, with 9 bases between them. Germline V gene lookup returns CDR1 SQVTM and CDR2 ANQGSEA. The CDR3 contains 12 residues. On this clone: Its antigen is not identified.

Assay: immunoSEQ multiplex PCR; the TCRdb copy retains only in-frame clones and omits some. The data show approximately 61,000 clones, 87% seen once. The material was CD4+ or CD8+ T cells sorted from blood, obtained in a trial of the OX40 agonist ivuxolimab. V gene TRBV29-1 combines with J gene TRBJ2-3, with no clear D. The sequence was collected from an adult with an advanced solid tumor such as melanoma, head and neck, liver or kidney cancer. CDR3 in DNA: TGCAGCGGGGTCCGGGGCACAGATACGCAGTATTTT. This encodes CSGVRGTDTQYF.